This T cell receptor (beta chain) originates from a study of radiation and T cells in renal cell carcinoma. Study results and caveats: Top tumor clonotypes rose in blood 2 weeks post-radiation, then contracted.

Time point here: blood 2 weeks post-SBRT. As for treatment: 15 Gy SBRT to primary tumor, nephrectomy 4 weeks later. A note on this clone: The antigen remains unidentified.

The data were produced by immunoSEQ multiplex PCR, yet TCRdb's version contains in-frame clones alone and is incomplete. Counted here are about 150,000 clones, 80% to 90% occurring once; the ten biggest clones make up 10% to 15%. The germline gives CDR1 LNHDA, CDR2 SQIVND (reference sequence). The CDR3 contains 15 residues. The V and J ends lost 5 bases and 2 bases, in that order; junction bases with no gene match: 4. The sequence derives from a woman in her fifties or sixties with renal cell carcinoma. The material sequenced was blood, taken from a patient whose treatment included radiotherapy and nephrectomy. The rearrangement uses TRBV19 and TRBJ2-7; 12 bases are a match to TRBD2. CDR3 sequence reads: CASSASSGGAYEQYF. The CDR3 DNA sequence: TGTGCCAGTAGTGCCTCTAGCGGGGGGGCCTACGAGCAGTACTTC.